This TCR beta chain was sequenced for a study of shared clonotypes between healthy human individuals. Sequencing used immunoSEQ multiplex PCR; TCRdb keeps in-frame clones, though not all of them. The sample contains some 800,000 clones, 90% to 95% of which appear only once. General study points: Sorted-subset samples were not fully sequenced, rarefaction indicated. Generally, estimated richness proved larger in naive subsets than it did in memory subsets.

Regarding this clone: Its specificity is unknown.

Germline CDR1 KGHSY, CDR2 FQNENV. The V gene lost 3 bases and the J gene lost 0 bases, with 12 bases spanning the gap. The CDR3 is made up of 15 amino acids. CD45RO-negative CD8 cells positively selected for CCR7 made up the naive population, which excluded terminally differentiated effector memory CD45RA+ cells. The receptor's source is a man aged 25-45 years in good health. The V and J genes are TRBV16 and TRBJ2-7, with D perhaps TRBD1 (5 bases). Sample: naive CD8+ T cells sorted from blood. CDR3 amino acids: CASSQTEYSSYEQYF. The CDR3, as DNA: TGTGCCAGCAGCCAGACAGAATACAGCTCCTACGAGCAGTACTTC.